The 26 T cell receptor beta chains below all came from one sample that was sequenced in a study of blood T cell repertoires in COVID-19. Generated by immunoSEQ multiplex PCR, the TCRdb table keeps only in-frame clones and is missing some. The top ten hold 9.9% of the sample, which has approximately 340,000 clones, approximately 90% seen once. Sequencing was performed on peripheral blood. The origin of the receptors is a man aged 25-45 years with COVID-19, enrolled during active disease.

V is TRBV7-8 and J is TRBJ2-3, with TRBD2 identical over 10 bases. The CDR3 sequence is 23 residues long. V lost 5 bases, J lost 3 bases, and 29 bases stayed unmatched. The germline gives CDR1 SGHVS, CDR2 FQNEAQ. In DNA, the CDR3 is TGTGCCAGCAGCCCATTACTGAACCCGAACTATCTAGCGGGGGCCCTTGGGACAGATACGCAGTATTTT. Its translation is CASSPLLNPNYLAGALGTDTQYF. Based on the CDR3 plus reference TRBV7-8 and TRBJ2-3, the full variable domain is GAGVSQSPRYKVAKRGQDVALRCDPISGHVSLFWYQQALGQGPEFLTYFQNEAQLDKSGLPSDRFFAERPEGSVSTLKIQRTQQEDSAVYLCASSPLLNPNYLAGALGTDTQYFGPGTRLTVL.

The chain joins TRBV7-9 to TRBJ2-1; 9 nucleotides agree with TRBD2. Looked up from germline, CDR1 is SEHNR and CDR2 is FQNEAQ (reference sequence). With V trimmed by 5 bases and J by 8 bases, 13 bases remained unmatched. This CDR3 has 16 residues. In nucleotides, the CDR3 is TGTGCCAGCAGCCTAGGTTCGGGACTAGCTACGGATGAGCAGTTCTTC. Its protein is CASSLGSGLATDEQFF.

The chain recombines TRBV6-4 with TRBJ2-7; 8 bases map to TRBD1. The trim removed 4 bases at V and 6 bases at J, leaving 5 bases unmatched. The CDR3 sequence is 13 residues long. The germline V gene has CDR1 MRHNA and CDR2 SNTAGT. This CDR3 reads CASSARTGSEQYF. CDR3 DNA sequence: TGTGCCAGCAGTGCCAGGACAGGGTCCGAGCAGTACTTC.

V usage is TRBV5-1 and J usage is TRBJ1-3; maybe TRBD1 (6 bases). Trimming removed 0 bases from V and 2 bases from J, with 12 bases in between. Germline V CDR1 and CDR2: SGHRS, YFSETQ. The CDR3 is 16 amino acids. In DNA, the CDR3 is TGCGCCAGCAGCTTGGATCTGGGGGCGGCTGGAAACACCATATATTTT. Translating it yields CASSLDLGAAGNTIYF.

V usage is TRBV3-1 (or the pseudogene TRBV3-2) and J usage is TRBJ2-3; 11 bases agree with TRBD2. V lost 1 base, J lost 2 bases, and 8 bases stayed unmatched. Looked up from germline, CDR1 is LGHDT and CDR2 is YNNKEL (reference sequence). This CDR3 is 18 amino acids long. The CDR3 reads CASSQARLAGRHTDTQYF. CDR3 in DNA: TGTGCCAGCAGCCAAGCGAGACTAGCGGGAAGACACACAGATACGCAGTATTTT.

The rearrangement links TRBV29-1 to TRBJ2-1, with D possibly being TRBD1 (6 bases). The CDR3 length is 12 residues. The V end was cut by 7 bases, the J end by 0 bases, with 7 bases between. Germline CDR1 reads SQVTM; CDR2 reads ANQGSEA. In DNA form, the CDR3 reads TGCAGCGGACAGGACTCCTACAATGAGCAGTTCTTC. The encoded protein is CSGQDSYNEQFF.

This clone was observed a single time. This chain uses TRBV30 with TRBJ2-7; a weak D match, TRBD1 (5 bases). V gave up 2 bases and J gave up 1 base, with 15 bases separating them. This CDR3 has 15 residues. The germline V gene encodes CDR1 GTSNPN and CDR2 SVGIG (reference sequence). The CDR3 loop is CAWSSGRVRSYEQYF. CDR3 DNA: TGTGCCTGGAGTTCCGGCAGGGTGAGGTCCTACGAGCAGTACTTC.

The chain joins TRBV27 to TRBJ1-5; tentatively, D is TRBD1 (5 bases). The length of the CDR3 is 16 residues. Germline CDR1 MNHEY, CDR2 SMNVEV (reference sequence). V was cut by 3 bases and J by 1 base, with 13 bases left in between. Written as DNA, the CDR3 is TGTGCCAGCAGTTTTTCCTGGGCAGGGAGCAATCAGCCCCAGCATTTT. It yields the protein CASSFSWAGSNQPQHF.

The V gene is TRBV30, the J gene TRBJ1-5; D gene ambiguous. V gave up 2 bases and J gave up 0 bases, with 11 bases separating them. The CDR3 runs 15 residues. CDR1 is GTSNPN, CDR2 SVGIG, per germline (reference sequence). CDR3 in amino acids: CAWSHGPNSNQPQHF. The CDR3 nucleotides read TGTGCCTGGAGTCACGGTCCAAATAGCAATCAGCCCCAGCATTTT.

The rearrangement joins TRBV7-3 to TRBJ2-7; TRBD2 agrees at 9 bases. This CDR3 is built from 14 residues. The germline gives CDR1 SGHTA, CDR2 FQGTGA. The ends lost 5 bases at V and 6 bases at J; junction bases unmatched: 8. CDR3 protein: CASSLLAGGLEQYF. Written as DNA, the CDR3 is TGTGCCAGCAGCCTGCTTGCGGGGGGGCTCGAGCAGTACTTC.

Comments on this clone: Different DNA sequences within this sample yield the same CDR3. V gene TRBV19 combines with J gene TRBJ1-1; D unclear. The length of the CDR3 is 13 residues. The ends were cut back, 1 base at V and 5 bases at J, with 8 bases in the middle. Germline V gene sequence: CDR1 LNHDA, CDR2 SQIVND (reference sequence). CDR3 amino acids: CASSIGTGTEAFF. Written as DNA, the CDR3 is TGTGCCAGTAGTATAGGAACGGGGACTGAAGCTTTCTTT.

The CDR3 DNA sequence: TGTGCCAGCAGCCAACCGGGACAGGGAGGTTACGAGCAGTACTTC. Protein sequence: CASSQPGQGGYEQYF. The chain uses TRBV14 and TRBJ2-7; 9 nucleotides match TRBD1. The CDR3 extends over 15 amino acids. V was pared by 2 bases and J by 4 bases, with 6 bases of the junction left unmatched. Germline V gene lookup returns CDR1 SGHDN and CDR2 FVKESK.

V and J are TRBV6-5 and TRBJ2-5; no reliable D call. The ends were cut back, 4 bases at V and 2 bases at J, with 11 bases in the middle. The CDR3 covers 14 residues. Germline V gene data show CDR1 as MNHEY and CDR2 as SVGAGI. The CDR3 is CASSWAATQETQYF. CDR3 coding DNA: TGTGCCAGCAGTTGGGCCGCTACTCAAGAGACCCAGTACTTC.

The V call is TRBV27, the J call TRBJ1-2; weak D call: TRBD1 (5 bases). CDR1 is MNHEY, CDR2 SMNVEV, per germline (reference sequence). There are 15 residues in the CDR3. Between the trimmed V and J ends, which lost 5 bases and 5 bases, there was a span of 18 bases. CDR3 protein: CASSTIGARVYGYTF. CDR3 coding DNA: TGTGCCAGCAGTACCATAGGTGCCAGGGTGTATGGCTACACCTTC.

V and J are TRBV4-3 and TRBJ2-1; 8 bases align to TRBD2. Germline CDR1 LGHNA, CDR2 YSLEER. CDR3 length: 16 amino acids. With 4 bases clipped from V and 0 bases from J, the junction kept 5 bases outside the gene matches. In nucleotides, the CDR3 is TGCGCCAGCAGCCGCGTAGCGGGGAACTCCTACAATGAGCAGTTCTTC. It is translated as CASSRVAGNSYNEQFF.

The V gene is TRBV19, the J gene TRBJ1-3, with a tentative D call TRBD1 (5 bases). The germline V gene has CDR1 LNHDA and CDR2 SQIVND (reference sequence). This CDR3 contains 14 residues. V shed 4 bases and J shed 7 bases, with 14 bases lying between them. CDR3 sequence: CASSTTRVGNTIYF. The CDR3 region has the DNA TGTGCCAGTAGTACCACCAGGGTCGGCAACACCATATATTTT.

The gene calls are TRBV29-1 and TRBJ1-1; D uncertain. Germline CDR1 is SQVTM and CDR2 is ANQGSEA. Trimming shortened V by 4 bases and J by 2 bases, and 14 bases separated the two germline ends. CDR3 length: 14 residues. CDR3 loop: CSVAGNTPNTEAFF. CDR3 coding DNA: TGCAGCGTTGCGGGGAATACACCTAACACTGAAGCTTTCTTT.

Of note for this clone: Just one base apart from a much larger clone, this may be a read error. The same CDR3 arises from other DNA sequences in this sample as well. The chain has TRBV11-2 and TRBJ2-7, with D unclear. From germline, CDR1 is SGHAT and CDR2 FQNNGV. CDR3 length equals 11 residues. The germline V and J ends were trimmed by 5 bases and 0 bases, with 2 bases remaining between them. The CDR3 sequence: CASSRSYEQYF. The DNA of the CDR3 is TGTGCCAGCAGCCGCTCCTACGAGCAGTACTTC.

This sequence joins TRBV28 and TRBJ2-3; 7 nucleotides agree with TRBD1. The length of the CDR3 is 16 residues. Germline V CDR1 and CDR2: MDHEN, SYDVKM. J lost 2 bases, V lost 5 bases, and 10 bases had no gene match. CDR3: CASSPEGAYTTDTQYF. CDR3 DNA sequence: TGTGCCAGCAGTCCCGAGGGGGCCTATACCACAGATACGCAGTATTTT.

V usage is TRBV5-1 and J usage is TRBJ2-1; weak D call: TRBD1 (6 bases). CDR3 length: 13 amino acids. Between the trimmed V and J ends, which lost 9 bases and 6 bases, there was a span of 16 bases. Germline V gene sequence: CDR1 SGHRS, CDR2 YFSETQ. CDR3 residues: CATSKQGGNEQFF. The CDR3 DNA reads as TGCGCCACCTCGAAACAGGGTGGCAATGAGCAGTTCTTC. Full variable domain (remainder filled in from reference TRBV5-1 and TRBJ2-1): KAGVTQTPRYLIKTRGQQVTLSCSPISGHRSVSWYQQTPGQGLQFLFEYFSETQRNKGNFPGRFSGRQFSNSRSEMNVSTLELGDSALYLCATSKQGGNEQFFGPGTRLTVL.

This clone was counted a single time. The V call is TRBV6-5, the J call TRBJ1-3, with D uncertain. Between the trimmed V and J ends, which lost 2 bases and 1 base, there was a span of 9 bases. The CDR3 is 15 residues long. The germline V gene has CDR1 MNHEY and CDR2 SVGAGI. The CDR3 reads CASSYVAGSGNTIYF. The CDR3 nucleotides are TGTGCCAGCAGTTACGTTGCAGGATCTGGAAACACCATATATTTT.

The CDR3 nucleotides are TGTGCCAGCAGCCAACCGACGACAATGTCGCACGAGCAGTACTTC. Translated: CASSQPTTMSHEQYF. The J gene is TRBJ2-7, the V gene TRBV5-4; D ambiguous. The CDR3 runs 15 residues. Germline V CDR1 and CDR2: SGHNT, YYREEE (reference sequence). V gave up 4 bases and J gave up 5 bases, with 19 bases separating them.

The chain recombines TRBV6-1 with TRBJ1-4; maybe TRBD1 (6 bases). The CDR3 sequence is 15 residues long. V gave up 3 bases and J gave up 2 bases, with 10 bases separating them. Germline V gene lookup returns CDR1 MNHNS and CDR2 SASEGT. The CDR3 loop is CASSDLQGTNEKLFF. The CDR3 DNA sequence: TGTGCCAGCAGTGACCTACAGGGCACTAATGAAAAACTGTTTTTT.

The chain employs TRBV7-3 and TRBJ2-3; no definite D call. The CDR3 extends over 13 amino acids. Germline loops: CDR1 SGHTA, CDR2 FQGTGA. The germline V and J ends were trimmed by 2 bases and 4 bases, with 7 bases remaining between them. Here the CDR3 DNA reads TGTGCCAGCAGCTTAGAGGCCCCAGATACGCAGTATTTT. Translated: CASSLEAPDTQYF.

J is TRBJ2-1 and V is TRBV28, with 9 bases that match TRBD2. The CDR3 covers 14 residues. The V gene's germline CDR1 is MDHEN and CDR2 SYDVKM. The junction had 7 bases not matched to a gene; V was cut back by 11 bases and J by 2 bases. CDR3 loop: CAVAGDLTYNEQFF. In DNA, the CDR3 is TGTGCCGTAGCGGGAGACCTTACCTACAATGAGCAGTTCTTC. The whole variable domain, remainder taken from reference TRBV28 and TRBJ2-1, is DVKVTQSSRYLVKRTGEKVFLECVQDMDHENMFWYRQDPGLGLRLIYFSYDVKMKEKGDIPEGYSVSREKKERFSLILESASTNQTSMYLCAVAGDLTYNEQFFGPGTRLTVL.

Here the CDR3 DNA reads TGTGCCAGCAGTTCACAGGGGGCTAATGAAAAACTGTTTTTT. This translates into CASSSQGANEKLFF. J is TRBJ1-4 and V is TRBV28; 8 positions match TRBD1. CDR3 size: 14 residues. After removal of 4 bases from V and 3 bases from J, the junction contained 1 base not matched to a gene. Germline lookup yields CDR1 MDHEN and CDR2 SYDVKM. Using reference TRBV28 and TRBJ1-4 for the parts outside the CDR3, the full variable domain is DVKVTQSSRYLVKRTGEKVFLECVQDMDHENMFWYRQDPGLGLRLIYFSYDVKMKEKGDIPEGYSVSREKKERFSLILESASTNQTSMYLCASSSQGANEKLFFGSGTQLSVL.